The T cell receptor (beta chain) under discussion was sequenced for a study of vaccination effects on CD4 cells after COVID-19. Before sequencing took place, the ViraFEST assay used viral peptide pools to expand antigen-specific CD4+ T cells. Following 10 days of culture, CD4+ T cells were isolated. Two doses of BNT162b2 or mRNA-1273 vaccine were administered to participants. The healthy vaccine recipients, who had no prior SARS-CoV-2 infection, showed negative nucleocapsid antibodies. Half-medium replacement with IL-2 medium occurred on days 3 and 7. Study outcomes and limitations: Marked clonal contraction was seen in infection- and vaccine-induced clones late after vaccination.

This clone was observed a few times. Its antigen is still unknown. The data were produced by immunoSEQ multiplex PCR, yet TCRdb's version contains in-frame clones alone and is incomplete. The sample has tens of thousands of clones, around 78% seen once. This CDR3 spans 13 amino acids. The V and J ends lost 8 bases and 6 bases respectively, with 16 bases between them. Germline V gene lookup returns CDR1 ENHRY and CDR2 SYGVKD. The chain carries TRBV10-3 and TRBJ1-2, with D perhaps TRBD1 (6 bases). This receptor was obtained from a human donor who received a COVID-19 vaccine. Sample: CD4+ T cells from PBMCs cultured with HCoV-229E spike peptides, taken after COVID-19 vaccination. CDR3 sequence: CAIGGLGGDGYTF. In DNA form, the CDR3 reads TGTGCCATCGGAGGTCTCGGGGGCGATGGCTACACCTTC.